The subject of this entry is one TCR beta chain. There are a few counts of this clonotype. It has no known antigen specificity. Within one base of it there is no much larger clone, and no base qualities were kept. Library construction relied on 5' RACE. TCRdb lists the instrument as Illumina HiSeq 2500. A second PCR of roughly 7 to 11 cycles was run with a J-beta primer mix and a sample-barcoded 5' primer. Each TCR beta cDNA molecule received a unique molecular identifier from a template-switch 5' adaptor carrying 12 random nucleotides. At least 2.5 million CDR3-containing paired-end reads were obtained from each sample. The Mint cDNA synthesis kit, primed by a TRBC-specific oligonucleotide, was used to synthesize first-strand cDNA from all RNA. All cDNA was treated with uracil-DNA glycosylase and then went through a first 18-cycle PCR with the universal primers M1SS and BC2_uni_R. The paper's processing steps were these. Each sample was normalized by randomly selecting 1 million high-quality reads, each carrying a distinct molecular identifier. Instead of being binned into consensus sequences, reads with shared molecular identifiers were discarded. MiTCR, set to a Q25 quality threshold and the strictest error-elimination algorithm, was used for CDR3 identification, clonotype clustering and error correction. A nonparametric unseen species model with Euler transformation was used to estimate lower-bound total TCR beta diversity. TCRdb redid the processing of the public reads, applying fastp at Q25 and MiXCR, and retained in-frame beta chains. Records with the same CDR3 protein are collapsed into one entry carrying the most frequent genes and DNA. What appears here as the V and J calls and clone size reflects TCRdb's work, not the paper's. The sample table holds 760,000 or so distinct CDR3 sequences, of which around 25% were seen once. Just under 9.5% of the sample is held by the ten biggest clonotypes.

Systemically healthy Caucasian individuals from Russia, approximately 39 in total and aged roughly 6 to 100 years, were included as donors. Each donor gave ten milliliters of peripheral blood, collected into EDTA-treated Vacutainer tubes. Ficoll-Paque density-gradient centrifugation was used to isolate PBMCs, with at least 6 million per sample. Total RNA was extracted from PBMCs with Trizol reagent, with at least 5 micrograms obtained per sample. For every donor, an aliquot of PBMCs went through flow cytometry to measure the percentages of naive CD45RAhigh/CD27high T cells. For CDR1 and CDR2, the germline V gene lists MDHEN and SYDVKM. Trimming takes 3 bases from V and 4 bases from J, and the germline ends sit 15 bases apart. The CDR3 covers 15 residues, taking in both the cysteine and the phenylalanine. Solely the CDR3 DNA is kept, with 45 bases framed from the first base. This record belongs to a study of blood T cells in healthy people across ages (dated by TCRdb to 2013 to 2016). Describing the broader study: Template switching captured roughly one uniquely barcoded TCR beta cDNA molecule per two T cells in model experiments. To track age-related changes in TCR beta repertoire diversity, the study relied on deep sequencing normalized with unique cDNA molecular identifiers. Four age groups were formed from the donors: young (average roughly 15 years), middle-aged (approximately 39), aged (roughly 59) and long-lived (around 82). The study analyzed two additional independent replicas of 1 million unique cDNA reads from the same blood draw for two donors, one aged 18 to 29 and one aged 80 or older.

General conclusions and limits of the study: As age increased, observed TCR beta diversity per million T cells dropped in a roughly linear way, and a significant reduction was already evident by age around 41. Compared with the aged group, the long-lived group had more naive CD4+ T cells, fewer expanded clones and increased TCR diversity, suggesting age selection. There was a strong correlation between observed TCR beta diversity and the percentage of naive T cells measured by flow cytometry. Estimates of total diversity based on one million sequenced T cells were considered lower bounds and underestimates. Donor CMV infection status was unknown, potentially confounding age-related changes in expanded clonotypes. Since profiling was done on bulk unsorted PBMCs, naive and antigen-experienced compartments could not be conclusively compared.

The same data also contributed to another study, on T cells of mothers and their children. Per the second study: Donors were nine systemically healthy Caucasian individuals: three mothers and their six children. cDNA synthesis used all of the extracted RNA, with around 1.6 ug of RNA in each 15 ul reaction. Sample barcodes and 2-4 random nucleotides were added via the M1S primer in the second PCR. Over 8.5 million TCR beta CDR3 reads were obtained for each mother, and millions of reads were obtained for each child. Thymic selection shapes the output of TCR recombination in a similar way in related and unrelated pairs, and inherited differences have a minor effect. Normalized repertoire overlap in related mother-child pairs was always slightly higher than in unrelated mother-child pairs, but the difference was never significant. No persistent microchimeric T cell clones were detected, at a sensitivity of approximately 100 clones per million clonotypes. The study used deep NGS to compare TCR beta repertoires of mothers and children, seeking features distinguishing related mother-child pairs from unrelated individuals. Mothers averaged about 40 +/- 4 years of age and children averaged about 10 +/- 4 years. After adapter ligation with NEBNext reagents, the libraries were sequenced on Illumina HiSeq 2000 with 100+100 nt paired-end reads. To avoid cross-contamination, the mother libraries and the child libraries were prepared a month apart and sequenced in separate runs. For each donor, somewhere between roughly 500,000 and 2,100,000 distinct TCR beta clonotypes were identified. Naive TCR beta clonotypes were estimated from low-frequency clonotypes matched to each donor's FACS-determined naive share, without sorting.

This sequence originates from a boy between 10 and 17 years old in good health. The rearrangement combines TRBV28 with TRBJ1-2, and TRBD1 may be the D gene, going by 6 matching bases. Sequences were obtained from blood. The DNA sequence follows: TGTGCCAGCAGTTTTTTACCGGGGGCGGTCTATGGCTACACCTTC. Translated, this is CASSFLPGAVYGYTF.